These 20 T cell receptor beta chains share one sample of origin, sequenced in a study of blood T cell repertoires in COVID-19. TCRdb keeps only in-frame clones here, not all; method: immunoSEQ multiplex PCR. This table has approximately 120,000 clones, approximately 87% appearing once. Input material: peripheral blood. The receptors originated from a woman aged 55-69 years with acute or convalescent COVID-19.

V is TRBV3-1 (or the pseudogene TRBV3-2) and J is TRBJ2-7, with D maybe TRBD2 (6 bases). Germline CDR1 reads LGHDT; CDR2 reads YNNKEL (reference sequence). V shed 1 base and J shed 4 bases, with 14 bases lying between them. This CDR3 is built from 15 residues. The chain's CDR3 is CASSQARLGIYEQYF. The CDR3 nucleotides read TGTGCCAGCAGCCAAGCTCGACTAGGGATTTACGAGCAGTACTTC.

The chain carries TRBV2 and TRBJ1-2; TRBD1 is a possible D gene (6 bases). The CDR3 totals 16 residues. Trimming removed 5 bases from V and 0 bases from J, with 16 bases in between. The germline gives CDR1 SNHLY, CDR2 FYNNEI. The DNA for the CDR3 is TGTGCCAGCAGTCTGGGGGGGGGCTCCGCTAACTATGGCTACACCTTC. Its protein is CASSLGGGSANYGYTF.

V and J are TRBV7-2 and TRBJ2-3, with a possible D match to TRBD2 (6 bases). In germline, CDR1 is SGHTA, CDR2 FQGNSA. V lost 1 base to trimming and J lost 2 bases, with 13 bases between them. This CDR3 comprises 16 residues. CDR3 loop: CASSLGWSGHTDTQYF. CDR3 nucleotide sequence: TGTGCCAGCAGCTTAGGTTGGAGCGGGCACACAGATACGCAGTATTTT. The complete variable domain, with remaining parts taken from reference TRBV7-2 and TRBJ2-3, reads GAGVSQSPSNKVTEKGKDVELRCDPISGHTALYWYRQSLGQGLEFLIYFQGNSAPDKSGLPSDRFSAERTGGSVSTLTIQRTQQEDSAVYLCASSLGWSGHTDTQYFGPGTRLTVL.

The V call is TRBV12-3 or TRBV12-4, the J call TRBJ1-2, with D uncertain. The CDR3 length is 11 residues. V shed 5 bases and J shed 7 bases, with 8 bases lying between them. In DNA, the CDR3 is TGTGCCAGCAGTCCCCTCCGTGGCTACACCTTC. This sequence encodes CASSPLRGYTF.

This CDR3 reads CATSRDGGWRDGYTF. In nucleotides, the CDR3 is TGTGCCACCAGCAGAGATGGGGGGTGGAGGGATGGCTACACCTTC. The V and J genes are TRBV15 and TRBJ1-2; D possibly corresponds to TRBD1 (5 bases). The V gene lost 0 bases and the J gene lost 6 bases, with 14 bases spanning the gap. This CDR3 has 15 residues. Per germline, CDR1 LNHNV and CDR2 YYDKDF (reference sequence).

The chain carries TRBV2 and TRBJ2-7, with a tentative D call TRBD2 (6 bases). The CDR3 contains 13 residues. The V end lost 7 bases, the J end lost 1 base, and 11 bases lay between the germline ends. Germline V gives CDR1 SNHLY, CDR2 FYNNEI. CDR3 in amino acids: CASMGGRSYEQYF. CDR3 DNA sequence: TGTGCCAGCATGGGGGGTCGATCCTACGAGCAGTACTTC. The variable domain in full, with the rest retrieved from reference TRBV2 and TRBJ2-7, is EPEVTQTPSHQVTQMGQEVILRCVPISNHLYFYWYRQILGQKVEFLVSFYNNEISEKSEIFDDQFSVERPDGSNFTLKIRSTKLEDSAMYFCASMGGRSYEQYFGPGTRLTVT.

V usage is TRBV5-1 and J usage is TRBJ1-4; D might be TRBD1 (6 bases). The CDR3 consists of 14 residues. V lost 5 bases to trimming and J lost 8 bases, with 16 bases between them. Germline V gene lookup returns CDR1 SGHRS and CDR2 YFSETQ. In DNA form, the CDR3 reads TGCGCCAGCAGACCCCCAGGGGTAGGAGAAAAACTGTTTTTT. It translates to CASRPPGVGEKLFF.

The chain has TRBV10-3 and TRBJ2-7; a weak D match, TRBD1 (6 bases). V dropped 8 bases and J dropped 1 base, with 12 bases sitting between them. This CDR3 is 13 amino acids long. CDR1 and CDR2 from the germline V gene are ENHRY and SYGVKD. Here the CDR3 reads CAIWDKSSYEQYF. The CDR3 DNA follows: TGTGCCATCTGGGACAAATCATCCTACGAGCAGTACTTC.

The rearrangement joins TRBV30 to TRBJ2-2; tentative D call: TRBD1 (5 bases). The germline V gene encodes CDR1 GTSNPN and CDR2 SVGIG (reference sequence). V was shortened by 5 bases and J by 5 bases, with 12 bases between the two germline ends. The CDR3 covers 13 residues. CDR3 sequence: CAWLGRTTGELFF. As DNA, the CDR3 is TGTGCCTGGCTGGGCAGGACAACCGGGGAGCTGTTTTTT.

In the case of this clone: The junction and the germline gene differ at one end; a read error may be behind it. The V gene is TRBV7-7, the J gene TRBJ2-6, with TRBD2 as a possible D gene (5 bases). Germline V gene data show CDR1 as SSHAT and CDR2 as FNYEAQ (reference sequence). The CDR3 length is 18 residues. In DNA, the CDR3 is TGTGCTAGCAGCTTAATACCCGTGGACTCTTTGGGGGCCAACGTCCTGACTTTC. Residues: CASSLIPVDSLGANVLTF.

This rearrangement joins TRBV2 to TRBJ1-1; D possibly corresponds to TRBD1 (5 bases). Germline assignment: CDR1 SNHLY and CDR2 FYNNEI. This CDR3 is built from 13 residues. Between the trimmed V and J ends, which lost 3 bases and 2 bases, there was a span of 7 bases. CDR3 DNA: TGTGCCAGCAGTGACGACAGAAACACTGAAGCTTTCTTT. Translated: CASSDDRNTEAFF.

The chain joins TRBV10-1 to TRBJ2-2, with 10 bases that match TRBD2. After removal of 10 bases from V and 6 bases from J, the junction contained 8 bases not matched to a gene. In germline, CDR1 is WNHNN, CDR2 SYGVQD (reference sequence). This CDR3 is 14 amino acids long. CDR3 loop: CATSLAGASGELFF. The CDR3 nucleotides are TGCGCCACTTCGCTAGCGGGAGCATCCGGGGAGCTGTTTTTT.

This sequence joins TRBV18 and TRBJ2-1; D may be TRBD2 (5 bases). This CDR3 is 13 amino acids long. V was trimmed by 2 bases and J by 9 bases, leaving 11 bases between them. The V gene's germline CDR1 is KGHSH and CDR2 LQKENI. Written as DNA, the CDR3 is TGTGCCAGCTCACCAGGAGCTGGAGGTGAGCAGTTCTTC. The encoded protein is CASSPGAGGEQFF.

The rearrangement links TRBV4-1 to TRBJ1-4; D is possibly TRBD1 (5 bases). The V end was cut by 0 bases, the J end by 12 bases, with 8 bases between. Looked up from germline, CDR1 is MGHRA and CDR2 is YSYEKL. The CDR3 covers 12 residues. CDR3 bases: TGCGCCAGCAGCCAAGATGTAGGGGAACTGTTTTTT. Its protein product is CASSQDVGELFF.

V is TRBV3-1 (or the pseudogene TRBV3-2) and J is TRBJ1-5; possible D gene TRBD1, 6 bases. Germline CDR1 LGHDT, CDR2 YNNKEL (reference sequence). This CDR3 has 14 amino acids. V lost 1 base to trimming and J lost 9 bases, with 13 bases between them. The CDR3 DNA reads TGTGCCAGCAGCCAAGGGGGGCGATCAGGGCCCCAGCATTTT. It codes for CASSQGGRSGPQHF.

CDR3 loop: CASSPPPAGASYEQYF. The CDR3 coding sequence is TGTGCCAGCTCACCACCGCCAGCGGGGGCGTCCTACGAGCAGTACTTC. The gene calls are TRBV18 and TRBJ2-7; 8 positions match TRBD2. Germline V CDR1 and CDR2: KGHSH, LQKENI. The CDR3 is made up of 16 amino acids. Trimming removed 0 bases from V and 1 base from J; junction bases left unmatched: 5.

The chain joins TRBV7-3 to TRBJ1-1; D gene ambiguous. Germline lookup yields CDR1 SGHTA and CDR2 FQGTGA. This CDR3 contains 15 residues. Trimming took 5 bases from V and 4 from J, leaving 17 bases between them. The CDR3 spells CASSRQPSGSTEAFF. The CDR3 DNA reads TGTGCCAGCAGCCGCCAGCCCAGTGGGAGCACTGAAGCTTTCTTT.

The chain carries TRBV10-1 and TRBJ2-2; 8 nucleotides line up with TRBD2. In germline, CDR1 is WNHNN, CDR2 SYGVQD (reference sequence). V shed 6 bases and J 5 bases; nucleotides not matched to a gene: 5. The CDR3 has 14 residues. CDR3 nucleotides: TGCGCCAGCAGAGCGGGAGCAGGTACCGGGGAGCTGTTTTTT. Protein product: CASRAGAGTGELFF.

The chain has TRBV28 and TRBJ1-6; TRBD1 matches 9 bases. The V segment lost 6 bases and the J segment 8 bases; nucleotides outside the gene matches: 5. This CDR3 is built from 14 residues. Germline V gene sequence: CDR1 MDHEN, CDR2 SYDVKM. The CDR3 loop is CASSSGQGHSPLHF. DNA of the CDR3: TGTGCCAGCAGCTCGGGACAGGGTCATTCACCCCTCCACTTT.

The gene calls are TRBV3-1 (or the pseudogene TRBV3-2) and TRBJ1-1; 7 nucleotides line up with TRBD1. J lost 5 bases, V lost 3 bases, and 0 bases had no gene match. The germline gives CDR1 LGHDT, CDR2 YNNKEL (reference sequence). The CDR3 extends over 12 amino acids. This chain's CDR3 is CASSQGQTEAFF. The CDR3 region has the DNA TGTGCCAGCAGCCAGGGACAGACTGAAGCTTTCTTT.